The 12 T cell receptor beta chains below all came from one sample that was sequenced in a study of T cells in Graves' hyperthyroidism and ophthalmopathy. It was RNA transcripts that yielded the amplified TCR beta CDR3 regions. First-round RT-PCR with HTBI primers amplified the TCR CDR3 region. TCRdb itself ran the multiplex PCR reads through MiXCR, one entry per CDR3 protein. The sample lists some 510,000 distinct CDR3 sequences; roughly 46% were seen once. Source material: peripheral blood or thyroid tissue (not recorded which). The receptors stem from a woman aged 18-29 years with Graves' hyperthyroidism.

Turning to this clonotype: Possible read error: a much larger clone is one base away. This chain links TRBV20-1 with TRBJ1-1, with unresolved D. This CDR3 contains 11 residues. Trimming cost V 7 bases and J 10 bases, with 16 bases left between them. Germline lookup yields CDR1 DFQATT and CDR2 SNEGSKA (reference sequence). CDR3 in DNA: TGCAGTGTGGCGAATCGCGGGGTAGCTTTCTTT. Its protein product is CSVANRGVAFF.

This clonotype showed up just a few times. This sequence joins TRBV12-3 or TRBV12-4 and TRBJ1-2; D is unclear. The CDR3 length is 13 residues. The V end lost 0 bases, the J end lost 7 bases, and 9 bases lay between the germline ends. The CDR3 bases are TGTGCCAGCAGTTTAGCGCTCGGGGTTGGCTACACCTTC. Residues: CASSLALGVGYTF.

On this clonotype: A much more abundant neighbour one base away suggests this may be a read error. The chain carries TRBV7-9 and TRBJ1-2; 7 bases map to TRBD1. Looked up from germline, CDR1 is SEHNR and CDR2 is FQNEAQ (reference sequence). The CDR3 loop spans 15 amino acids. J gave up 4 bases and V 3 bases, and 8 bases lay outside the gene matches. The CDR3 sequence is CASSLERGRGYGYTF. CDR3 nucleotide sequence: TGTGCCAGCAGCTTGGAGAGGGGGCGAGGCTATGGCTACACCTTC.

CDR3 DNA: TGTGCCAGCAGCTTAGACAGGGGGGTCACCGGGGAGCTGTTTTTT. It codes for CASSLDRGVTGELFF. The V gene is TRBV7-6, the J gene TRBJ2-2, with 8 bases that match TRBD1. Per germline, CDR1 SGHVS and CDR2 FNYEAQ. This CDR3 has 15 amino acids. Trimming removed 1 base from V and 4 bases from J; junction bases left unmatched: 2.

Comment on this clonotype: This sequence may be a read error, since a much larger clone differs from it by one base. This chain links TRBV7-6 with TRBJ2-5; TRBD2 matches 12 bases. Unmatched junction bases numbered 4, after V lost 5 bases and J lost 3 bases. CDR1 is SGHVS and CDR2 is FNYEAQ in the germline V gene. The CDR3 is 15 residues long. CDR3 in amino acids: CASSASGRAEETQYF. The DNA for the CDR3 is TGTGCCAGCAGCGCTAGCGGGAGGGCCGAAGAGACCCAGTACTTC.

CDR3 coding DNA: TGCAGTGCTAGAGGACAGGGGGACTCCTACGAGCAGTACTTC. As protein: CSARGQGDSYEQYF. The V gene is TRBV20-1, the J gene TRBJ2-7, with TRBD1 matching over 9 bases. Germline loops: CDR1 DFQATT, CDR2 SNEGSKA (reference sequence). The CDR3 is 14 residues long. Trimming cost V 1 base and J 0 bases; bases outside gene matches: 1.

This clonotype was counted only a few times. This chain connects TRBV10-3 to TRBJ2-5, with D tentatively TRBD1 (6 bases). The CDR3 contains 16 residues. CDR1 is ENHRY, CDR2 SYGVKD, per germline. Trimming left V 4 bases short and J 3 bases short, with 18 bases between. CDR3 protein: CAISGSKGERKETQYF. In DNA, the CDR3 is TGTGCCATCAGTGGGTCGAAGGGGGAACGAAAAGAGACCCAGTACTTC.

The gene calls are TRBV24-1 and TRBJ2-3; D remains unclear. V was pared by 0 bases and J by 6 bases, with 12 bases between. Germline CDR1 is KGHDR and CDR2 is SFDVKD. The CDR3 sequence is 15 residues long. The CDR3 DNA follows: TGTGCCACCAGTGATTTGCGGTGGGAAAAGGATACGCAGTATTTT. Residues: CATSDLRWEKDTQYF.

V is TRBV9 and J is TRBJ1-6; weak D call: TRBD1 (5 bases). CDR3 length equals 15 residues. Trimming pared 3 bases from V and 4 bases from J, leaving 11 bases between. The germline CDR1 and CDR2 sequences are SGDLS and YYNGEE. The CDR3 here is CASSASSGYNSPLHF. CDR3 in DNA: TGTGCCAGCAGCGCCTCCTCAGGGTATAATTCACCCCTCCACTTT.

In regard to this clonotype: A much larger clone differs from this one at a single base, so this may be a read error. This chain uses TRBV7-6 with TRBJ1-4; 7 positions agree with TRBD1. Germline V gene data show CDR1 as SGHVS and CDR2 as FNYEAQ. J gave up 4 bases and V 5 bases, and 7 bases lay outside the gene matches. The CDR3 spans 15 residues. Written as DNA, the CDR3 is TGTGCCAGCAGCCTACGACAGGGTAGTAATGAAAAACTGTTTTTT. Translation: CASSLRQGSNEKLFF.

This chain uses TRBV6-1 with TRBJ1-5; TRBD1 matches 10 bases. The length of the CDR3 is 13 residues. Germline V lookup: CDR1 MNHNS, CDR2 SASEGT. V shed 8 bases, J shed 6 bases, and the junction held 4 bases outside the gene matches. CDR3 sequence: CASGGTGVQPQHF. As DNA, the CDR3 is TGTGCCAGCGGGGGGACAGGGGTTCAGCCCCAGCATTTT.

This clonotype was counted a few times. This chain joins TRBV7-2 and TRBJ2-7; either TRBD1 or TRBD2 may supply D (5 bases each). Germline V gene data show CDR1 as SGHTA and CDR2 as FQGNSA. Between the trimmed V and J ends, which lost 4 bases and 0 bases, there was a span of 10 bases. The CDR3 has 14 residues. The CDR3 DNA is TGTGCCAGCAGCTCATGGGACCACTCCTACGAGCAGTACTTC. Translated: CASSSWDHSYEQYF.